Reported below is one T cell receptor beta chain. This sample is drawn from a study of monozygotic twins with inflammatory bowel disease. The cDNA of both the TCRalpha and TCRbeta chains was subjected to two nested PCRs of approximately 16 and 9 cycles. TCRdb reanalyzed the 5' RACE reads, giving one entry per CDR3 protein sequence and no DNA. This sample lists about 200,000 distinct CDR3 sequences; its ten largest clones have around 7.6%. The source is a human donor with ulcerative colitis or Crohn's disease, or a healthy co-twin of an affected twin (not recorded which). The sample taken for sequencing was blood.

This CDR3 reads CASSVDKGSYNEQFF. The chain couples TRBV5-1 to TRBJ2-1. Germline loops: CDR1 SGHRS, CDR2 YFSETQ. This CDR3 region has 15 residues.